This T cell receptor beta chain was obtained from a study of control samples from healthy donors and cancer patients. Repertoires were generated with immunoSEQ multiplex PCR, while TCRdb's copy carries only in-frame clones and drops some. The sample consists of about 97,000 clones, about 89% of them appearing once. Germline CDR1 is LNHNV and CDR2 is YYDKDF (reference sequence). Trimming removed 3 bases from V and 1 base from J, with 15 bases in between. The CDR3 sequence is 17 residues long. This clone was picked up a small number of times. This TCR came from a man in his thirties or forties in good health. The sample consisted of blood. The V and J genes are TRBV15 and TRBJ2-2; possibly TRBD2 for D (5 bases). CDR3 sequence: CATSRDFFSGNTGELFF. Here the CDR3 DNA reads TGTGCCACCAGCAGGGACTTCTTCTCGGGGAACACCGGGGAGCTGTTTTTT.